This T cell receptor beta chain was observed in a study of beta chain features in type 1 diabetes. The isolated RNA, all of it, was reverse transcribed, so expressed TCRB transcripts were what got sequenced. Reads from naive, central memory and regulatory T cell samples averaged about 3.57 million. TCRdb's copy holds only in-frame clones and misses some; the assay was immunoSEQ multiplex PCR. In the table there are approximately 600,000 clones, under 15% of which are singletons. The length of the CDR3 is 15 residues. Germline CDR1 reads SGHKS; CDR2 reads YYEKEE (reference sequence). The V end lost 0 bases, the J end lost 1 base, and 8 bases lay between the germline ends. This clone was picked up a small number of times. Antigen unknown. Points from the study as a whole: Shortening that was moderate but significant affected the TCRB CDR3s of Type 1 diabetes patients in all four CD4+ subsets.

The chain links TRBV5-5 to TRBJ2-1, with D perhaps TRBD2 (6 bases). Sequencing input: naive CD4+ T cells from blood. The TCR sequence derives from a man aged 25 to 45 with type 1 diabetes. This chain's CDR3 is CASSLGSGSYNEQFF. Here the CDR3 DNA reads TGTGCCAGCAGCTTGGGTAGCGGATCCTACAATGAGCAGTTCTTC.